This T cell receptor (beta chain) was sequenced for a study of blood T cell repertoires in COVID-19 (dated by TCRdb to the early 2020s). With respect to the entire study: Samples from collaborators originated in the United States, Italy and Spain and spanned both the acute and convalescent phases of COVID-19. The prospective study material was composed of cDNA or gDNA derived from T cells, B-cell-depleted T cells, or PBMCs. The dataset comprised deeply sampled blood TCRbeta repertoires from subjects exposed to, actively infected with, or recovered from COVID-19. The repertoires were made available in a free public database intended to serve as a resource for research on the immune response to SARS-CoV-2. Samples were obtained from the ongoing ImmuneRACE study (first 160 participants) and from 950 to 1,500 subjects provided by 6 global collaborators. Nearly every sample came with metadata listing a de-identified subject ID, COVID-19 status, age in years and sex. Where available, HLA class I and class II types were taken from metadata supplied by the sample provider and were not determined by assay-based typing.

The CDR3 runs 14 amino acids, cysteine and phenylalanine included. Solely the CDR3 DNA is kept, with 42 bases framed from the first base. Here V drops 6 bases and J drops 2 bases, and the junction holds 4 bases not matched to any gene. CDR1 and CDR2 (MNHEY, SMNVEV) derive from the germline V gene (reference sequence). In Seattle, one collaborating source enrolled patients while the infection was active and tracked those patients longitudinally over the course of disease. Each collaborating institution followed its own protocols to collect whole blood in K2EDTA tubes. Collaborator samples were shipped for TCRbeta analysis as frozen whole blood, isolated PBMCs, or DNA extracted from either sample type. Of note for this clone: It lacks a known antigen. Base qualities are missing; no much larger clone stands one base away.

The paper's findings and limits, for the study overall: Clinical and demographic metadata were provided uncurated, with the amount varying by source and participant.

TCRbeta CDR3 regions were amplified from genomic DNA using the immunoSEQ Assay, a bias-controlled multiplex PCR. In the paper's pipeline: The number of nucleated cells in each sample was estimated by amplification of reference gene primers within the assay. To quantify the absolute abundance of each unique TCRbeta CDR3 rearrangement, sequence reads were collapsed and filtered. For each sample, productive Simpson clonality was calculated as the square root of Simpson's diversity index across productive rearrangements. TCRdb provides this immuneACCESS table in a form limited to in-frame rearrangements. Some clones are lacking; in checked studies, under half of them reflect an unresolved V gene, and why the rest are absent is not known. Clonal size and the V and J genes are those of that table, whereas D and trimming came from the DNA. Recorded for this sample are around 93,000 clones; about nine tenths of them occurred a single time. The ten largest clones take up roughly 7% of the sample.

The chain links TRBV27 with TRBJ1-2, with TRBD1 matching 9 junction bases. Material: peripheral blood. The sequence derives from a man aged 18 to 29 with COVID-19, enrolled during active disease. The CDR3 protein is CASRVGQGNYGYTF. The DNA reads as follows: TGTGCCAGCAGGGTTGGACAGGGGAACTATGGCTACACCTTC.